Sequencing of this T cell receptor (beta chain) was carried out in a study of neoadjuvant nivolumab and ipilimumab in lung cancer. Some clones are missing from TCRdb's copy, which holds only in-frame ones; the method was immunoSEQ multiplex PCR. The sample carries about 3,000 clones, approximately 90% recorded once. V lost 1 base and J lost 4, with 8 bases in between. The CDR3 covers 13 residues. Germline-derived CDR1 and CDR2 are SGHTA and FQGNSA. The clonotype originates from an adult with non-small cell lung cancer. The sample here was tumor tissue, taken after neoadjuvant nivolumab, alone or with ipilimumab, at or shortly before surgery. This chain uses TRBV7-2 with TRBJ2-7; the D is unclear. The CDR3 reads CASSLDRGYEQYF. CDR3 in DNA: TGTGCCAGCAGCTTAGACCGAGGATACGAGCAGTACTTC.